The 3 T cell receptor beta chains below were found in one sample sequenced in a study of blood T cell repertoires in COVID-19. TCRdb's copy holds only in-frame clones and misses some; the assay was immunoSEQ multiplex PCR. The table records under 400,000 clones, about 90% of them present only once. The source material was peripheral blood. All receptors come from a woman under 40 with COVID-19, enrolled during active disease.

V usage is TRBV27 and J usage is TRBJ2-4, with 13 bases aligning to TRBD2. The CDR3 has 16 residues. J was trimmed by 5 bases and V by 5 bases; bases with no gene match: 6. The germline V gene encodes CDR1 MNHEY and CDR2 SMNVEV (reference sequence). The CDR3 reads CASSTYGLAGENIQYF. CDR3 coding DNA: TGTGCCAGCAGTACCTACGGACTAGCGGGAGAAAACATTCAGTACTTC.

This clone appeared once. The CDR3 DNA sequence: TGTGCCAGCAGTCCGGGACTACAGAGATGGGATACGCAGTATTTT. It codes for CASSPGLQRWDTQYF. J is TRBJ2-3 and V is TRBV25-1; 7 nucleotides line up with TRBD2. The CDR3 runs 15 residues. The trim removed 5 bases at V and 6 bases at J, leaving 11 bases unmatched. From germline, CDR1 is MGHDK and CDR2 SYGVNS.

The chain recombines TRBV6-1 with TRBJ2-7, with D possibly matching TRBD1 (5 bases). The CDR3 runs to 15 residues. Germline CDR1 reads MNHNS; CDR2 reads SASEGT. The V end was cut by 2 bases, the J end by 0 bases, with 11 bases between. CDR3 bases: TGTGCCAGCAGTGAAACCCAGGGTAGCTCCTACGAGCAGTACTTC. This translates into CASSETQGSSYEQYF.